The clone carrying this T cell receptor beta chain showed up just a few times. The antigen is undetermined. A sample-barcoded 5' primer and a J-beta primer mix were used in a second PCR of about 6 to 12 cycles. TCRdb analysed the 5' RACE reads with MiXCR anew, one entry per CDR3 protein. The top ten clones hold more than 20% of a sample with some 1,800,000 distinct CDR3 sequences, about two fifths of them seen once. This entry belongs to a study of blood T cells in healthy people across ages. V gave up 7 bases and J gave up 5 bases, with 20 bases separating them. CDR3 length equals 15 residues. Germline CDR1 is MNHEY and CDR2 is SVGEGT. The study, taken as a whole, reports: The study found more naive CD4+ cells and higher diversity in long-lived than aged donors.

Sequences were obtained from blood. The V gene is TRBV6-2 or TRBV6-3, the J gene TRBJ2-5; either TRBD1 or TRBD2 may supply D (5 bases each). The TCR comes from a human donor in good health. The CDR3 sequence: CASTSGTRRFETQYF. The CDR3 DNA sequence: TGTGCCAGCACCTCCGGGACCCGTCGTTTCGAGACCCAGTACTTC.